One and the same sample provided the 13 T cell receptor beta chains below, sequenced in a study of T cells in localized non-small cell lung cancer. Using immunoSEQ multiplex PCR, the repertoire was profiled, and TCRdb retains in-frame clones only, with some absent. In the table there are roughly 2,000 clones, about 18% of which are singletons. The specimen was normal lung tissue next to the tumor, collected before any cancer treatment. The receptor source for this set is a man aged 40 to 75 with stage I squamous cell lung carcinoma.

This clone has more than one count but fewer than ten. This chain uses TRBV11-3 with TRBJ2-1; D perhaps matches TRBD2 (6 bases). The germline V gene encodes CDR1 SGHNT and CDR2 YENEEA. The V end was cut by 3 bases, the J end by 1 base, with 19 bases between. The CDR3 consists of 18 residues. The CDR3 DNA is TGTGCCAGCAGCTTTGGGGGGACTTGGCGGGGATCCTACAATGAGCAGTTCTTC. It encodes CASSFGGTWRGSYNEQFF.

There are a few counts of this clone. The chain carries TRBV6-8 and TRBJ1-1; 7 nucleotides match TRBD1. CDR1 MNHGY and CDR2 SAAAGT come from the germline V gene. With 5 bases clipped from V and 0 bases from J, the junction kept 18 bases outside the gene matches. The CDR3 has 19 residues. The CDR3 loop is CASSILPFRQGLMNTEAFF. In nucleotides, the CDR3 is TGTGCCAGCAGTATCCTCCCGTTTCGACAGGGTCTTATGAACACTGAAGCTTTCTTT.

This clone is termed medium-sized (0.01 to 0.1%). Other DNA sequences in this sample translate to the same CDR3. V and J are TRBV11-3 and TRBJ2-5; TRBD2 might be the D (5 bases). The V and J ends lost 0 bases and 5 bases respectively, with 10 bases between them. Germline V gene data show CDR1 as SGHNT and CDR2 as YENEEA. This CDR3 is 14 amino acids long. CDR3 amino acids: CASSLELVGETQYF. Here the CDR3 DNA reads TGTGCCAGCAGCTTAGAACTAGTGGGGGAGACCCAGTACTTC.

The rearrangement links TRBV9 to TRBJ2-7, with D possibly being TRBD2 (6 bases). In germline, CDR1 is SGDLS, CDR2 YYNGEE. Deletions cut 4 bases from V and 7 bases from J, with 12 bases between. The CDR3 runs 12 residues. CDR3 nucleotides: TGTGCCAGCAGCCCCGGAGGGGCTGAGCAGTACTTC. As protein: CASSPGGAEQYF.

The gene calls are TRBV30 and TRBJ1-1, with a weak D call TRBD1 (5 bases). The V and J ends lost 3 bases and 4 bases respectively, with 6 bases between them. The CDR3 covers 11 residues. Germline V lookup: CDR1 GTSNPN, CDR2 SVGIG (reference sequence). The CDR3 coding sequence is TGTGCCTGGAGGAGGGGCACTGAAGCTTTCTTT. Translation: CAWRRGTEAFF.

J is TRBJ2-3 and V is TRBV9; 7 bases fit TRBD2. V lost 4 bases and J lost 4; bases outside the gene matches: 9. The germline V gene has CDR1 SGDLS and CDR2 YYNGEE. CDR3 length equals 15 residues. CDR3 bases: TGTGCCAGCAGCCCGTGGACTAGTTTGGCAGATACGCAGTATTTT. Its translation: CASSPWTSLADTQYF. Full variable domain (rest looked up from reference TRBV9 and TRBJ2-3): DSGVTQTPKHLITATGQRVTLRCSPRSGDLSVYWYQQSLDQGLQFLIQYYNGEERAKGNILERFSAQQFPDLHSELNLSSLELGDSALYFCASSPWTSLADTQYFGPGTRLTVL.

The V gene is TRBV23-1, the J gene TRBJ2-3, with D tentatively TRBD1 (6 bases). TRBV23-1 is an open reading frame, and its role is uncertain. The CDR3 covers 19 residues. V lost 3 bases, J lost 1 base, and 23 bases lay in between. The CDR3 region has the DNA TGCGCCAGCAGTCATAAGGGGGAGACAGGTCACCAAGGCACAGATACGCAGTATTTT. Translation gives CASSHKGETGHQGTDTQYF.

This clone was counted a few times. The rearrangement joins TRBV11-3 to TRBJ2-1; 7 bases are shared with TRBD2. The CDR3 is 15 amino acids. CDR1 and CDR2 (germline): SGHNT, YENEEA. V lost 6 bases to trimming and J lost 2 bases; unmatched junction nucleotides: 7. The CDR3 bases are TGTGCCAGCAGATTTCAGCGGGACCCCTACAATGAGCAGTTCTTC. This codes for CASRFQRDPYNEQFF.

The table lists this clone with a few counts. This chain joins TRBV28 and TRBJ2-7; D gene ambiguous. The CDR3 spans 15 residues. Per germline, CDR1 MDHEN and CDR2 SYDVKM. Trimming shortened V by 6 bases and J by 6 bases, and 21 bases separated the two germline ends. The DNA for the CDR3 is TGTGCCAGCAGCCCCCCCGGCTTAGAGGTAAGCGAGCAGTACTTC. Amino acid sequence: CASSPPGLEVSEQYF.

By sample share, this clone is large. V is TRBV25-1 and J is TRBJ2-1; D is unclear. Germline values: CDR1 MGHDK, CDR2 SYGVNS. The CDR3 is 12 residues long. CDR3 residues: CAVRSSYNEQFF. CDR3 bases: TGTGCAGTTAGGAGCTCCTACAATGAGCAGTTCTTC. The full variable domain, with the rest looked up from reference TRBV25-1 and TRBJ2-1, is EADIYQTPRYLVIGTGKKITLECSQTMGHDKMYWYQQDPGMELHLIHYSYGVNSTEKGDLSSESTVSRIRTEHFPLTLESARPSHTSQYLCAVRSSYNEQFFGPGTRLTVL.

J is TRBJ2-3 and V is TRBV19, with 8 bases aligning to TRBD1. With V trimmed by 6 bases and J by 4 bases, 6 bases remained unmatched. The CDR3 totals 14 residues. Germline-derived CDR1 and CDR2 are LNHDA and SQIVND (reference sequence). CDR3: CASRRTGGPDTQYF. The CDR3 coding sequence is TGTGCCAGTAGGCGTACAGGGGGGCCAGATACGCAGTATTTT.

The chain uses TRBV11-3 and TRBJ2-2; TRBD1 agrees at 7 bases. J gave up 4 bases and V 2 bases, and 4 bases lay outside the gene matches. CDR3 size: 15 residues. The germline V gene encodes CDR1 SGHNT and CDR2 YENEEA. In nucleotides, the CDR3 is TGTGCCAGCAGCTTAAGTAGGGACAGCACCGGGGAGCTGTTTTTT. Translation: CASSLSRDSTGELFF.

This clone is deemed medium-sized. This chain links TRBV4-1 with TRBJ2-7, with D maybe TRBD1 (7 bases). The CDR3 length is 17 residues. The germline V and J ends were trimmed by 0 bases and 3 bases, with 18 bases remaining between them. Germline values: CDR1 MGHRA, CDR2 YSYEKL. The CDR3 region is CASSQDWEAGGNYEQYF. CDR3 DNA: TGCGCCAGCAGCCAAGATTGGGAGGCAGGGGGGAACTACGAGCAGTACTTC.